This T cell receptor (beta chain) was found in a study of T-cell memory formation after mild COVID-19. 5'RACE, which relied on constant-segment primers, yielded TCR alpha and TCR beta cDNA libraries carrying sample barcodes and UMIs. Via MiXCR, TCRdb re-called the 5' RACE reads, giving one row per CDR3 protein. The table lists around 420,000 distinct CDR3 sequences, roughly 26% of them singletons. Overall study findings and caveats: Mainly in CM and EM were contracting CD4+ clones; CD8+ were in EMRA.

V trimming: 6 bases; J trimming: 7 bases; junction bases outside the gene matches: 4. This CDR3 has 12 amino acids. CDR1 is SNHLY and CDR2 is FYNNEI in the germline V gene. In its sample, this clonotype was seen many times. The antigen remains unidentified. The V and J genes are TRBV2 and TRBJ1-2, with 8 bases matching TRBD1. The origin of this receptor is an adult woman who had mild COVID-19 (a few samples of this study predate the infection). Cell type and time point are not known. The material sequenced was PBMCs or a T cell subset sorted from them (not recorded which). CDR3: CASRPTGAGYTF. The DNA of the CDR3 is TGTGCCAGCAGACCGACAGGGGCTGGCTACACCTTC.